Following are 5 T cell receptor beta chains from one sample sequenced in a study of blood T cell repertoires in COVID-19. The table came from immunoSEQ multiplex PCR; TCRdb's copy has only in-frame clones and leaves some out. The table lists under 350,000 clones, 65% to 90% of them singletons. The sample consisted of peripheral blood. The source is a human donor in a cohort sampled during active COVID-19.

The chain recombines TRBV18 with TRBJ1-2; a weak D match, TRBD1 (5 bases). Between the trimmed V and J ends, which lost 2 bases and 7 bases, there was a span of 11 bases. The CDR3 covers 13 residues. From germline, CDR1 is KGHSH and CDR2 LQKENI. This CDR3 reads CASSPVAGPGYTF. CDR3 DNA sequence: TGTGCCAGCTCACCAGTGGCAGGGCCTGGCTACACCTTC.

This chain connects TRBV5-1 to TRBJ2-2; 7 bases are shared with TRBD2. The germline gives CDR1 SGHRS, CDR2 YFSETQ. This CDR3 region has 15 residues. Trimming took 1 base from V and 3 from J; bases not matched to a gene: 3. The CDR3 DNA is TGCGCCAGCAGCTTGCGCGGGGGATACACCGGGGAGCTGTTTTTT. Its translation is CASSLRGGYTGELFF.

This clone was detected a few times. The V and J genes are TRBV6-6 and TRBJ1-5; 8 bases line up with TRBD1. The junction had 5 bases not matched to a gene; V was cut back by 6 bases and J by 4 bases. The germline gives CDR1 MNHNY, CDR2 SVGAGI (reference sequence). The CDR3 consists of 14 residues. Here the CDR3 DNA reads TGTGCCAGCAGAATCAGGGGGCTGAATCAGCCCCAGCATTTT. Protein sequence: CASRIRGLNQPQHF.

The rearrangement links TRBV11-3 to TRBJ2-6; 10 positions match TRBD1. Germline V gene data show CDR1 as SGHNT and CDR2 as YENEEA. V shed 5 bases and J 1 base; nucleotides not matched to a gene: 5. CDR3 size: 17 residues. In DNA, the CDR3 is TGTGCCAGCAGCCTCGGGACAGGGGCTTCTGGGGCCAACGTCCTGACTTTC. It is translated as CASSLGTGASGANVLTF.

This chain uses TRBV12-5 with TRBJ2-7; TRBD1 might be the D (6 bases). The length of the CDR3 is 17 residues. V dropped 0 bases and J dropped 0 bases, with 15 bases sitting between them. CDR1 is LGHNT, CDR2 FRNRAP, per germline. This CDR3 reads CASGLVPKGDGSYEQYF. The CDR3 DNA reads TGTGCTAGTGGTTTGGTACCGAAGGGGGACGGCTCCTACGAGCAGTACTTC.